One sample yielded the 15 T cell receptor beta chains listed below, sequenced in a study of CD8 T cells in Susac syndrome. Random hexamers were used to reverse transcribe about 0.45 to 1 ug of RNA. Each CDR3 protein is one row after TCRdb ran MiXCR on the immunoSEQ multiplex PCR reads. There are roughly 130,000 distinct CDR3 sequences in the sample; roughly 95% occur only once, and around 0.12% lies in the top ten. The specimen was CD4+ T cells from PBMCs. The receptors were gathered from a human donor in good health.

The rearrangement joins TRBV5-1 to TRBJ2-1; 7 bases match TRBD1. Per the germline V gene, CDR1 is SGHRS and CDR2 is YFSETQ. The CDR3 contains 18 residues. J gave up 0 bases and V 1 base, and 10 bases lay outside the gene matches. In DNA, the CDR3 is TGCGCCAGCAGCTTGAGGGGGCCTACCACCACCTCCTACAATGAGCAGTTCTTC. Translating gives CASSLRGPTTTSYNEQFF. Based on the CDR3 plus reference TRBV5-1 and TRBJ2-1, the full variable domain is KAGVTQTPRYLIKTRGQQVTLSCSPISGHRSVSWYQQTPGQGLQFLFEYFSETQRNKGNFPGRFSGRQFSNSRSEMNVSTLELGDSALYLCASSLRGPTTTSYNEQFFGPGTRLTVL.

The CDR3 bases are TGTGCCAGCTCGAACCGGGGGGACTTCGAGACCCAGTACTTC. Translating gives CASSNRGDFETQYF. V usage is TRBV18 and J usage is TRBJ2-5; 7 bases fit TRBD2. This CDR3 region has 14 residues. Germline CDR1 and CDR2: KGHSH and LQKENI. Unmatched junction bases numbered 9, after V lost 6 bases and J lost 5 bases.

CDR3 residues: CASRDSSIPNEQYF. CDR3 bases: TGTGCCAGCAGAGATTCTAGTATACCGAACGAGCAGTACTTC. V is TRBV28 and J is TRBJ2-7; D is unresolved. Germline V CDR1 and CDR2: MDHEN, SYDVKM. CDR3 length: 14 residues. V lost 6 bases and J lost 5, with 17 bases in between. Combining the CDR3 with reference TRBV28 and TRBJ2-7 gives the whole variable domain DVKVTQSSRYLVKRTGEKVFLECVQDMDHENMFWYRQDPGLGLRLIYFSYDVKMKEKGDIPEGYSVSREKKERFSLILESASTNQTSMYLCASRDSSIPNEQYFGPGTRLTVT.

The gene calls are TRBV30 and TRBJ1-5; 11 bases line up with TRBD1. Trimming cost V 8 bases and J 3 bases; bases outside gene matches: 3. Germline V gene sequence: CDR1 GTSNPN, CDR2 SVGIG (reference sequence). The length of the CDR3 is 13 residues. The CDR3 sequence is CALDRGPNQPQHF. In DNA form, the CDR3 reads TGTGCCCTGGACAGGGGGCCCAATCAGCCCCAGCATTTT.

The chain employs TRBV27 and TRBJ2-7; 9 bases agree with TRBD1. This CDR3 has 14 amino acids. The V and J ends lost 8 bases and 6 bases, in that order; junction bases with no gene match: 11. The germline CDR1 and CDR2 sequences are MNHEY and SMNVEV (reference sequence). The CDR3 DNA follows: TGTGCCAGCCATGGCTGGGACAGGGACGGCGAGCAGTACTTC. This gives the protein CASHGWDRDGEQYF.

V and J are TRBV3-1 and TRBJ1-3; a possible D gene is TRBD1 (5 bases). Trimming left V 1 base short and J 0 bases short, with 7 bases between. This CDR3 is built from 15 residues. Germline CDR1 and CDR2: LGHDT and YNNKEL (reference sequence). The CDR3, as DNA: TGTGCCAGCAGCCAAGCAAGGGGCTCTGGAAACACCATATATTTT. It is translated as CASSQARGSGNTIYF.

The genes are TRBV28 and TRBJ2-7; 7 bases line up with TRBD1. Trimming at V came to 6 bases and at J to 3 bases, leaving 8 bases not matched to a gene. This CDR3 has 14 amino acids. Germline CDR1 MDHEN, CDR2 SYDVKM. The CDR3 is CASRPGTAHYEQYF. The CDR3 nucleotides are TGTGCCAGCAGACCCGGGACAGCCCACTACGAGCAGTACTTC.

This rearrangement joins TRBV23-1 to TRBJ1-1; 8 positions agree with TRBD1. TRBV23-1 is designated an ORF whose function remains uncertain. The V segment lost 0 bases and the J segment 5 bases; nucleotides outside the gene matches: 5. This CDR3 has 15 residues. CDR3 in DNA: TGCGCCAGCAGTCAATCGGGCAGGGGGCGAACTGAAGCTTTCTTT. Protein product: CASSQSGRGRTEAFF.

The chain employs TRBV6-1 and TRBJ2-6; D is unresolved. This CDR3 has 16 amino acids. The V gene's germline CDR1 is MNHNS and CDR2 SASEGT. V was shortened by 2 bases and J by 4 bases, with 12 bases between the two germline ends. The chain's CDR3 is CASSESVFPGANVLTF. In DNA, the CDR3 is TGTGCCAGCAGTGAATCGGTCTTCCCCGGGGCCAACGTCCTGACTTTC.

This clonotype was recorded only once. The CDR3 sequence: CASSYINEQFF. CDR3 bases: TGTGCCAGCAGTTATATAAATGAGCAGTTCTTC. The V gene is TRBV6-5, the J gene TRBJ2-1; D gene uncertain. The CDR3 loop spans 11 amino acids. From germline, CDR1 is MNHEY and CDR2 SVGAGI. V was trimmed by 3 bases and J by 7 bases, leaving 4 bases between them.

This chain joins TRBV12-3 or TRBV12-4 and TRBJ1-3, with D unresolved. CDR3 length equals 15 residues. V lost 6 bases and J lost 4, with 16 bases in between. The CDR3 is CASSLAGSRGNTIYF. In DNA, the CDR3 is TGTGCCAGCAGCTTGGCTGGGTCCCGGGGAAACACCATATATTTT.

This clonotype has a single count. The J gene is TRBJ2-2, the V gene TRBV9; D tentatively fits TRBD1 or TRBD2 (6 bases each). CDR3 length: 19 residues. The V and J ends lost 4 bases and 3 bases respectively, with 25 bases between them. The germline V gene encodes CDR1 SGDLS and CDR2 YYNGEE. The CDR3 sequence is CASSRGEMAGPAYTGELFF. The CDR3 nucleotides read TGTGCCAGCAGCAGGGGGGAGATGGCGGGCCCGGCGTACACCGGGGAGCTGTTTTTT.

V and J are TRBV19 and TRBJ2-1; D might be TRBD1 (6 bases). There are 13 residues in the CDR3. Germline values: CDR1 LNHDA, CDR2 SQIVND (reference sequence). Trimming stripped 6 bases from V and 5 bases from J, with 11 bases between. Written as DNA, the CDR3 is TGTGCCAGTAGCCAGGGGTCCCACAATGAGCAGTTCTTC. Translation gives CASSQGSHNEQFF.

The rearrangement uses TRBV30 and TRBJ2-5; D might be TRBD1 or TRBD2, each matching 5 bases. CDR3 size: 12 residues. Trimming stripped 4 bases from V and 2 bases from J, with 8 bases between. Germline V gene lookup returns CDR1 GTSNPN and CDR2 SVGIG (reference sequence). CDR3 residues: CAWMGPQETQYF. The CDR3 DNA reads as TGTGCCTGGATGGGACCTCAAGAGACCCAGTACTTC.

The chain is built from TRBV6-4 and TRBJ1-6; D unresolved. V was pared by 3 bases and J by 7 bases, with 7 bases between. Germline values: CDR1 MRHNA, CDR2 SNTAGT. The CDR3 is 13 residues long. CDR3 in amino acids: CASSDRANSPLHF. CDR3 sequence (DNA): TGTGCCAGCAGTGATCGGGCGAATTCACCCCTCCACTTT.